This T cell receptor (beta chain) came from a study of OX40 agonist ivuxolimab in advanced cancers. The CDR3 is made up of 12 amino acids. V lost 8 bases, J lost 0 bases, and 7 bases lay in between. Germline V lookup: CDR1 MDHEN, CDR2 SYDVKM. This table comes from immunoSEQ multiplex PCR, and its TCRdb copy is limited to in-frame clones, with some not included. The sample includes about 15,000 clones, 70% to 75% of them seen just once. Sequenced material: CD4+ or CD8+ T cells sorted from blood, taken in a trial of the OX40 agonist ivuxolimab. The chain is built from TRBV28 and TRBJ2-5; D is uncertain. The clonotype comes from an adult with an advanced solid tumor such as melanoma, head and neck, liver or kidney cancer. CDR3: CASGVNQETQYF. CDR3 nucleotides: TGTGCCAGCGGGGTAAACCAAGAGACCCAGTACTTC.